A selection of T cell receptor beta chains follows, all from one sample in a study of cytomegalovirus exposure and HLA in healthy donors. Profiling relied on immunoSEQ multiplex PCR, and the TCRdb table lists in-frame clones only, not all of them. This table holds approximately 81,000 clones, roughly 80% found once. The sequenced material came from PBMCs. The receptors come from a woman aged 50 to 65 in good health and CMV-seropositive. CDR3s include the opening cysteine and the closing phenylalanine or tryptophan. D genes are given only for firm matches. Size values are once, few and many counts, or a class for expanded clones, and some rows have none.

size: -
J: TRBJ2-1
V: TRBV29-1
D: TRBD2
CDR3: CSVGGLADLYNEQFF
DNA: TGCAGCGTTGGGGGACTAGCGGACCTCTACAATGAGCAGTTCTTC

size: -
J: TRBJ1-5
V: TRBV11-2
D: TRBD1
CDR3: CASSLTGAGNQPQHF
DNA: TGTGCCAGCAGCTTAACAGGGGCTGGCAATCAGCCCCAGCATTTT

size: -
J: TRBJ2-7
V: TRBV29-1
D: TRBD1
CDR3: CSVKRRDRETEQYF
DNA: TGCAGCGTCAAACGCCGGGACAGGGAAACCGAGCAGTACTTC

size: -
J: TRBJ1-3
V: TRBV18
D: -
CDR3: CASSPLNRHSGNTIYF
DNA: TGTGCCAGCTCACCACTTAACAGGCACTCTGGAAACACCATATATTTT

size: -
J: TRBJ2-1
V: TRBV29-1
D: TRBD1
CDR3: CSVDQTGMGNEQFF
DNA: TGCAGCGTTGATCAGACAGGGATGGGCAATGAGCAGTTCTTC

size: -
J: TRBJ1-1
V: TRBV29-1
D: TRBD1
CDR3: CSVEDYRGRRTEAFF
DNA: TGCAGCGTTGAAGACTACAGGGGCCGAAGGACTGAAGCTTTCTTT

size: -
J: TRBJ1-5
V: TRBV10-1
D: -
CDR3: CASSARAGQPQHF
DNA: TGCGCCAGCAGTGCCCGCGCGGGTCAGCCCCAGCATTTT

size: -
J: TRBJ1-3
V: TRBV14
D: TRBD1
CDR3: CASSQSDRGRGGNTIYF
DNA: TGTGCCAGCAGCCAAAGTGACAGGGGGAGAGGTGGAAACACCATATATTTT

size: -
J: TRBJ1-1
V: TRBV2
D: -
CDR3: CASTRTENTEAFF
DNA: TGTGCCAGCACTAGGACAGAGAACACTGAAGCTTTCTTT

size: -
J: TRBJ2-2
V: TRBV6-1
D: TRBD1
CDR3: CASNTRDRGTGELFF
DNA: TGTGCCAGCAATACCCGGGACAGGGGAACCGGGGAGCTGTTTTTT

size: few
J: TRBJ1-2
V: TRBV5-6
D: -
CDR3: CASSLTGPNYGYTF
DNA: TGTGCCAGCAGCTTAACAGGGCCCAACTATGGCTACACCTTC

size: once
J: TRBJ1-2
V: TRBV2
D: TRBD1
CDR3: CASSERTGIYGYTF
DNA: TGTGCCAGCAGTGAAAGGACAGGGATCTATGGCTACACCTTC

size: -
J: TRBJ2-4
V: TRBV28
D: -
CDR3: CASGQAKNIQYF
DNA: TGTGCCAGTGGACAGGCCAAAAACATTCAGTACTTC